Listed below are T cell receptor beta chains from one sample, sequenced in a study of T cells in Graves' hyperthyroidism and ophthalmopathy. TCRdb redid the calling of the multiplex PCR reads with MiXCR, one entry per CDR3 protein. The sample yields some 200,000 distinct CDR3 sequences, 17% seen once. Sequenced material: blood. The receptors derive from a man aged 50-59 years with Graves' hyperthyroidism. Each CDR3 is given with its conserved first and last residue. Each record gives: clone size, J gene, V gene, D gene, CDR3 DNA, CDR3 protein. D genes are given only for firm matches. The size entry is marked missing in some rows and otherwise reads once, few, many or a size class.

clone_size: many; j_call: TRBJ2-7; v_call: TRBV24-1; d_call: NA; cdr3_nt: TGTGCCACCAGTGAGGGTCTAGGAGCTAACGAGCAGTACTTC; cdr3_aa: CATSEGLGANEQYF
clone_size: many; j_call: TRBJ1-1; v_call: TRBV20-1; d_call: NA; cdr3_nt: TGCAGTGCTAGTGGGACGCCTGGAACCGAAGCTTTCTTT; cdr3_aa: CSASGTPGTEAFF
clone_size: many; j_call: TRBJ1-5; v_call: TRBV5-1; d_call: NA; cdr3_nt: TGCGCCAGCAGCTTCGAGGGTAGTGGTCAGCCCCAGCATTTT; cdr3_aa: CASSFEGSGQPQHF
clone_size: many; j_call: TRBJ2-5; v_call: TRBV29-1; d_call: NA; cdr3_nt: TGCAGCGTTGAAGATTGGGACGGGGGTTTGGGGGCCCAGTACTTC; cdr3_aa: CSVEDWDGGLGAQYF
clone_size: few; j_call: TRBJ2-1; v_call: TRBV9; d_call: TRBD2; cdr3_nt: TGTGCCAGCAGCGTAGTAGCGGGAGTGCCCGAGCAGTTCTTC; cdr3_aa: CASSVVAGVPEQFF
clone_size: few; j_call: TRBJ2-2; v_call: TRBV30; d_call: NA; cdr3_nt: TGTGCCCAGAAGACTGGACCGAACACCGGGGAGCTGTTTTTT; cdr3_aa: CAQKTGPNTGELFF
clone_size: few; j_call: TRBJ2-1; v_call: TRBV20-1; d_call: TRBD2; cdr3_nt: TGCAGTGCTACGTCCCGACTAGCAGATTCCTACAATGAGCAGTTCTTC; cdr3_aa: CSATSRLADSYNEQFF
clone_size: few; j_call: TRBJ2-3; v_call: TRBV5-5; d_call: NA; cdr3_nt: TGTGCCAGCAGCTATTGGATGCTGGGGGCAGCGAGCACAGATACGCAGTATTTT; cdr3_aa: CASSYWMLGAASTDTQYF
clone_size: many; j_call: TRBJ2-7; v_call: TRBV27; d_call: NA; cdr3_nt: TGTGCCAGCAGTTTATCCCCAACGTGGGAGCAGTACTTC; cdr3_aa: CASSLSPTWEQYF
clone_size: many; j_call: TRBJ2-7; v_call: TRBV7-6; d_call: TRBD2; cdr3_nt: TGTGCCAGCAGTTCTAGAGCGGGGGCCCCCCACGAGCAGTACTTC; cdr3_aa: CASSSRAGAPHEQYF
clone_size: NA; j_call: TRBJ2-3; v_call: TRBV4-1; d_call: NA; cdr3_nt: TGCGCCAGCAGCCCTGGTCCCTTCCTAGGAGATACGCAGTATTTT; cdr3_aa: CASSPGPFLGDTQYF
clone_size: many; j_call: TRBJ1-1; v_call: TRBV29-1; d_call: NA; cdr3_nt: TGCAGCGTGGGGGACGATTTGAACACTGAAGCTTTCTTT; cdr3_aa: CSVGDDLNTEAFF
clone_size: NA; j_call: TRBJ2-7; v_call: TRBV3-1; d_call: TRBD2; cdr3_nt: TGTGCCAGCAGCCAGGGCGGGAGGGCCTACGAGCAGTACTTC; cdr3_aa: CASSQGGRAYEQYF
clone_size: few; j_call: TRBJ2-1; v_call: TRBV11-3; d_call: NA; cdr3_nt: TGTGCCAGCAGCTTAGTAGGGGTGGCAGCTGAGCAGTTCTTC; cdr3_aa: CASSLVGVAAEQFF
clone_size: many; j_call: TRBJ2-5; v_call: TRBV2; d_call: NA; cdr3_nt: TGTGCCAGCAGTGAAAGTATACTGGGGGGCGAAGGAGAGACCCAGTACTTC; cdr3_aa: CASSESILGGEGETQYF
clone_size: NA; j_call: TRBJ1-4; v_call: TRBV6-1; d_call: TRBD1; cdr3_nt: TGTGCCAGCAGGGCAGGGGGATGGAATGAAAAACTGTTTTTT; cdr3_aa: CASRAGGWNEKLFF
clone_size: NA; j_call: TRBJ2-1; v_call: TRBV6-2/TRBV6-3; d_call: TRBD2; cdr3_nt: TGTGCCAGCCGGAGACTAGCGGGAGGGGCCTACAATGAGCAGTTCTTC; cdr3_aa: CASRRLAGGAYNEQFF
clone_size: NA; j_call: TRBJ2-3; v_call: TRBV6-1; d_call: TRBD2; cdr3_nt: TGTGCCAGCAGTCTCATAGCGGGAGAGATCACAGATACGCAGTATTTT; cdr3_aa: CASSLIAGEITDTQYF
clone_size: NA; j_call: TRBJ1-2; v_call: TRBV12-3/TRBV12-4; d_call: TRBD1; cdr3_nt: TGTGCCAGCAGTAATGGAAGGGGGCTTCGGGGCTACACCTTC; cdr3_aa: CASSNGRGLRGYTF
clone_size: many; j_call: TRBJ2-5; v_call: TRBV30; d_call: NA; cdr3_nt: TGTGCAGAAATTCCCAGGGGTGGTGAGACCCAGTACTTC; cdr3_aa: CAEIPRGGETQYF
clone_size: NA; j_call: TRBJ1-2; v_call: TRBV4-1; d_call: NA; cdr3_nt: TGCGCCAGCAGCCAAGGTCTTAGGGGCTACACCTTC; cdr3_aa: CASSQGLRGYTF
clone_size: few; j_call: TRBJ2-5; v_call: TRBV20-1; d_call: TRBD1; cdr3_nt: TGCAGTGCTAGCCCCGGGACAGTGAGCCGAGGAGAGACCCAGTACTTC; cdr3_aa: CSASPGTVSRGETQYF
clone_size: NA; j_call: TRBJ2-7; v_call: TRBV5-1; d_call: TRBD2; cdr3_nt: TGCGCCAGCAGCCTTAACGGACTAGCCTCCTACGAGCAGTACTTC; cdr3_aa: CASSLNGLASYEQYF
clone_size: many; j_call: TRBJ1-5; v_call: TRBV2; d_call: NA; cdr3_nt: TGTGCCAGCAGTATGGTACAGATTAGCAATCAGCCCCAGCATTTT; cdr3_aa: CASSMVQISNQPQHF
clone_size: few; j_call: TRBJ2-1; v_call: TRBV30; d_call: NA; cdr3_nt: TGTGCCTTGGGCCCAAGCGGTTATAACAATGAGCAGTTCTTC; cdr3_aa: CALGPSGYNNEQFF
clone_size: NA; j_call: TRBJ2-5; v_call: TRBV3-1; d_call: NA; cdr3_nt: TGTGCCAGCAGCCAAGTCCCGACTAGTGGAGAGACCCAGTACTTC; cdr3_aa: CASSQVPTSGETQYF
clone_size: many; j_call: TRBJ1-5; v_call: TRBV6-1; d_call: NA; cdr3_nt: TGTGCCAGCAGTTACAAGGGGGATCAGCCCCAGCATTTT; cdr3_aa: CASSYKGDQPQHF
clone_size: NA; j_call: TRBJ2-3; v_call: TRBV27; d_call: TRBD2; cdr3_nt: TGTGCCAGCACCAGGACTAGCGGGAAAGCAGATACGCAGTATTTT; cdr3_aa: CASTRTSGKADTQYF
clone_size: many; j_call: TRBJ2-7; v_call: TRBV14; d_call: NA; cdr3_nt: TGTGCCAGCAGCAGAGTCGGGACCAACTCCTACGAGCAGTACTTC; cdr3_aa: CASSRVGTNSYEQYF
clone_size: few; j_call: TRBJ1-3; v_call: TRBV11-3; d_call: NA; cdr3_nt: TGTGCCAGCAGCTTTTACGTGGGACCGCGCTCTGGAAACACCATATATTTT; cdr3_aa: CASSFYVGPRSGNTIYF
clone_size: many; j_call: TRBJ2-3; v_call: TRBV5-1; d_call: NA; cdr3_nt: TGCGCCAGCAGCTTGGTAACGACAGATACGCAGTATTTT; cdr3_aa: CASSLVTTDTQYF
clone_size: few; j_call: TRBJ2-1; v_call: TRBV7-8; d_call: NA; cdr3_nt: TGTGCCAGCAGCTTAGGACAGCTAAATGAGCAGTTCTTC; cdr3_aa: CASSLGQLNEQFF
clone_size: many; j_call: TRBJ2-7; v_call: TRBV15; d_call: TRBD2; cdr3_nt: TGTGCCACCAGTTCTAGCGGTCTTTTGGGCGAGCAGTACTTC; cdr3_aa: CATSSSGLLGEQYF